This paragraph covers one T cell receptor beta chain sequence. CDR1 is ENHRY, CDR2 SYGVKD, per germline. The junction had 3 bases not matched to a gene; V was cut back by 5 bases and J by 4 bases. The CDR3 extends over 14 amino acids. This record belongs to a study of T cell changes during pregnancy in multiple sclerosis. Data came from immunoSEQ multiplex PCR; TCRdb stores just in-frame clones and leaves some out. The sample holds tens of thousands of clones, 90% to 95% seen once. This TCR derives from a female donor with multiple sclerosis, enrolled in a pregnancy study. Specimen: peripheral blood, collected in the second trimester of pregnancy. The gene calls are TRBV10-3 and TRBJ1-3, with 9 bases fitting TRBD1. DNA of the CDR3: TGTGCCATCAGTTCCGGGACAGGGGGAAACACCATATATTTT. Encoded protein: CAISSGTGGNTIYF.